These 22 T cell receptor beta chains originate from one sample sequenced in a study of shared clonotypes between healthy human individuals. TCRdb's table, derived via immunoSEQ multiplex PCR, lists solely in-frame clones and lacks some. Here the sample spans under 1,900,000 clones, 98% to 99% being singletons. Material for sequencing was naive CD4+ T cells sorted from blood. Subset here: CD45RA+ positively selected. The receptors originated from a man aged 25-45 years in good health.

The chain joins TRBV30 to TRBJ1-3; D remains unclear. Germline assignment: CDR1 GTSNPN and CDR2 SVGIG (reference sequence). Trimming shortened V by 0 bases and J by 0 bases, and 15 bases separated the two germline ends. CDR3 length equals 17 residues. The chain's CDR3 is CAWSVERVQLSGNTIYF. In DNA, the CDR3 is TGTGCCTGGAGTGTAGAAAGGGTTCAGCTCTCTGGAAACACCATATATTTT.

The chain recombines TRBV28 with TRBJ2-7, with 7 bases aligning to TRBD2. V lost 7 bases to trimming and J lost 3 bases; unmatched junction nucleotides: 6. This CDR3 has 13 amino acids. Germline V gene sequence: CDR1 MDHEN, CDR2 SYDVKM. CDR3 DNA: TGTGCCAGCAAAAGGCTAGCGGACTACGAGCAGTACTTC. This translates into CASKRLADYEQYF.

The chain uses TRBV28 and TRBJ2-7; D might be TRBD1 (5 bases). The ends were cut back, 7 bases at V and 1 base at J, with 14 bases in the middle. CDR3 length: 14 residues. The germline gives CDR1 MDHEN, CDR2 SYDVKM. The CDR3 sequence is CASITQEPSYEQYF. Here the CDR3 DNA reads TGTGCCAGCATTACACAGGAGCCTTCCTACGAGCAGTACTTC. Full variable domain (missing parts from reference TRBV28 and TRBJ2-7): DVKVTQSSRYLVKRTGEKVFLECVQDMDHENMFWYRQDPGLGLRLIYFSYDVKMKEKGDIPEGYSVSREKKERFSLILESASTNQTSMYLCASITQEPSYEQYFGPGTRLTVT.

The rearrangement uses TRBV2 and TRBJ2-3; 8 nucleotides align to TRBD2. V lost 7 bases, J lost 3 bases, and 18 bases stayed unmatched. This CDR3 contains 18 residues. The germline V gene encodes CDR1 SNHLY and CDR2 FYNNEI. Here the CDR3 DNA reads TGTGCCAGCACGCCGACTAGCGAGTGGAGTCTGAGGACAGATACGCAGTATTTT. As protein: CASTPTSEWSLRTDTQYF.

The chain recombines TRBV28 with TRBJ1-5; 7 nucleotides match TRBD1. Trimming removed 3 bases from V and 4 bases from J; junction bases left unmatched: 6. The CDR3 is made up of 15 amino acids. Germline lookup yields CDR1 MDHEN and CDR2 SYDVKM. The CDR3 sequence is CASSFGDRGNQPQHF. The CDR3, as DNA: TGTGCCAGCAGTTTCGGGGACAGAGGAAATCAGCCCCAGCATTTT.

V and J are TRBV2 and TRBJ2-7, with D uncertain. The CDR3 spans 13 residues. V shed 4 bases and J shed 7 bases, with 14 bases lying between them. In germline, CDR1 is SNHLY, CDR2 FYNNEI. The CDR3 loop is CASSAAHHTEQYF. The CDR3 DNA reads as TGTGCCAGCAGTGCTGCGCACCATACGGAGCAGTACTTC.

This chain links TRBV6-1 with TRBJ2-2; D gene ambiguous. The V end lost 4 bases, the J end lost 6 bases, and 12 bases lay between the germline ends. The CDR3 runs 14 residues. CDR1 is MNHNS and CDR2 is SASEGT in the germline V gene. The CDR3: CASSGARLAGELFF. CDR3 DNA: TGTGCCAGCAGTGGAGCGAGGTTGGCCGGGGAGCTGTTTTTT.

The chain combines TRBV19 with TRBJ2-7; 10 bases are shared with TRBD2. Germline-derived CDR1 and CDR2 are LNHDA and SQIVND (reference sequence). This CDR3 has 20 residues. V gave up 5 bases and J gave up 2 bases; unmatched junction bases: 21. The CDR3 loop reads CASSFLLGGPSGSRAYEQYF. CDR3 DNA: TGTGCCAGTAGTTTCCTCCTCGGCGGGCCTAGCGGGAGTCGGGCCTACGAGCAGTACTTC.

The rearrangement links TRBV19 to TRBJ2-1, with 10 bases aligning to TRBD1. The CDR3 totals 15 residues. Germline V gene sequence: CDR1 LNHDA, CDR2 SQIVND (reference sequence). Losses at the gene ends were 1 base for V and 7 bases for J; bases not matched to a gene: 4. The CDR3 DNA reads TGTGCCAGTAGTATAGGGGACAGGGGATCGAATGAGCAGTTCTTC. Translated: CASSIGDRGSNEQFF.

This clone was observed a handful of times. The chain carries TRBV14 and TRBJ2-3; no clear D. The CDR3 covers 12 residues. Germline V gene lookup returns CDR1 SGHDN and CDR2 FVKESK. V shed 6 bases and J shed 6 bases, with 10 bases lying between them. The CDR3 nucleotides are TGTGCCAGCAGTCCCGTGAAGGATACGCAGTATTTT. The encoded protein is CASSPVKDTQYF.

This clone was counted once. This sequence joins TRBV9 and TRBJ2-3; 9 positions agree with TRBD2. Germline assignment: CDR1 SGDLS and CDR2 YYNGEE. After removal of 4 bases from V and 0 bases from J, the junction contained 6 bases not matched to a gene. This CDR3 region has 16 residues. CDR3 DNA sequence: TGTGCCAGCAGCTATGTAGCGGGAGCTAGCACAGATACGCAGTATTTT. This codes for CASSYVAGASTDTQYF.

This clone showed up just once. This chain links TRBV29-1 with TRBJ2-7; the match to TRBD2 covers 9 bases. V lost 7 bases and J lost 2; bases outside the gene matches: 6. The germline gives CDR1 SQVTM, CDR2 ANQGSEA. This CDR3 region has 13 residues. CDR3 DNA: TGCAGCGCCGGGGGCGGGAGGGCCTACGAGCAGTACTTC. This sequence encodes CSAGGGRAYEQYF.

This chain links TRBV27 with TRBJ1-5; 7 nucleotides align to TRBD1. The V segment lost 5 bases and the J segment 0 bases; nucleotides outside the gene matches: 7. Germline V gene sequence: CDR1 MNHEY, CDR2 SMNVEV (reference sequence). The CDR3 covers 16 residues. The CDR3 here is CASSHSRDSSNQPQHF. As DNA, the CDR3 is TGTGCCAGCAGTCACAGCCGGGACAGTAGCAATCAGCCCCAGCATTTT.

With respect to this clone: This sample also contains other DNA sequences that code for the same CDR3. This sequence joins TRBV5-1 and TRBJ2-1, with TRBD2 identical over 9 bases. The germline V gene encodes CDR1 SGHRS and CDR2 YFSETQ. This CDR3 is 16 amino acids long. V was pared by 2 bases and J by 0 bases, with 3 bases of the junction left unmatched. DNA for the CDR3: TGCGCCAGCAGCTTTCTTAGCGGGAGCTCCTACAATGAGCAGTTCTTC. Encoded protein: CASSFLSGSSYNEQFF.

The rearrangement links TRBV30 to TRBJ2-2; TRBD2 aligns across 10 bases. Germline V gene data show CDR1 as GTSNPN and CDR2 as SVGIG (reference sequence). The CDR3 is 18 residues long. The V gene end was trimmed by 0 bases and the J gene end by 3 bases; junction bases not matched to a gene: 10. CDR3 in DNA: TGTGCCTGGAGTGTACGTAGAAGCGGGAGGGACTACACCGGGGAGCTGTTTTTT. Translation gives CAWSVRRSGRDYTGELFF.

This clone was observed once. The chain is built from TRBV27 and TRBJ2-3, with D perhaps TRBD1 or TRBD2 (5 bases each). Per the germline V gene, CDR1 is MNHEY and CDR2 is SMNVEV (reference sequence). V was cut by 3 bases and J by 2 bases, with 18 bases left in between. The CDR3 extends over 17 amino acids. The CDR3 is CASSLVRTRENTDTQYF. The CDR3 bases are TGTGCCAGCAGTTTGGTCAGGACCAGGGAGAACACAGATACGCAGTATTTT.

This clone showed up just once. V usage is TRBV29-1 and J usage is TRBJ2-3; 7 nucleotides align to TRBD1. The junction had 17 bases not matched to a gene; V was cut back by 8 bases and J by 3 bases. Germline V lookup: CDR1 SQVTM, CDR2 ANQGSEA. The CDR3 spans 16 residues. CDR3 in amino acids: CSPGGVTGDLTDTQYF. CDR3 DNA sequence: TGCAGCCCCGGAGGCGTAACAGGGGACCTAACAGATACGCAGTATTTT.

The V gene is TRBV7-2, the J gene TRBJ2-2, with unresolved D. The CDR3 spans 12 residues. Germline values: CDR1 SGHTA, CDR2 FQGNSA. V was trimmed by 4 bases and J by 7 bases, leaving 7 bases between them. The DNA of the CDR3 is TGTGCCAGCAGCTACCCCTTCGGGGAGCTGTTTTTT. The encoded protein is CASSYPFGELFF.

Here the CDR3 reads CASTLAGVRDTQYF. DNA for the CDR3: TGTGCCAGCACCCTAGCGGGAGTCAGAGATACGCAGTATTTT. V gene TRBV6-1 combines with J gene TRBJ2-3; 10 nucleotides match TRBD2. The V gene end was trimmed by 7 bases and the J gene end by 5 bases; junction bases not matched to a gene: 6. Germline CDR1 reads MNHNS; CDR2 reads SASEGT. The CDR3 is 14 residues long.

The CDR3 is CASSPPSGNTDTQYF. Here the CDR3 DNA reads TGTGCCAGCAGCCCTCCTTCAGGGAACACAGATACGCAGTATTTT. The V gene is TRBV11-2, the J gene TRBJ2-3; tentative D call: TRBD1 (5 bases). V was clipped by 5 bases and J by 2 bases, with 14 bases between them. This CDR3 spans 15 amino acids. CDR1 and CDR2 (germline): SGHAT, FQNNGV. Full variable domain (missing parts from reference TRBV11-2 and TRBJ2-3): EAGVAQSPRYKIIEKRQSVAFWCNPISGHATLYWYQQILGQGPKLLIQFQNNGVVDDSQLPKDRFSAERLKGVDSTLKIQPAKLEDSAVYLCASSPPSGNTDTQYFGPGTRLTVL.

The genes are TRBV18 and TRBJ2-5; maybe TRBD1 (5 bases). There are 13 residues in the CDR3. V lost 0 bases to trimming and J lost 4 bases, with 6 bases between them. CDR1 is KGHSH, CDR2 LQKENI, per germline. CDR3 sequence (DNA): TGTGCCAGCTCACCACCCCAGGGAGAGACCCAGTACTTC. The encoded protein is CASSPPQGETQYF.

V gene TRBV28 combines with J gene TRBJ1-2, with no clear D. Germline V gene data show CDR1 as MDHEN and CDR2 as SYDVKM. This CDR3 contains 13 residues. Deletions cut 8 bases from V and 1 base from J, with 11 bases between. In nucleotides, the CDR3 is TGTGCCAGCCTCAGGAACCATAACTATGGCTACACCTTC. Translated, it gives CASLRNHNYGYTF.